The entry that follows covers one T cell receptor beta chain sequence. Its antigen is not known. These data originate in a study of identical twins. The study's findings and limits: Low generation probability was overrepresented in out-of-frame alpha sequences shared by twins. High-abundance cord blood beta clonotypes had fewer insertions; memory repertoires showed none.

Every one of the donors was a healthy Caucasian. This CDR3 is 13 amino acids long. Trimming shortened V by 1 base and J by 5 bases, and 8 bases separated the two germline ends. MiXCR, run by TCRdb on the 5' RACE reads, gives a single entry per CDR3 protein. This table holds about 890,000 distinct CDR3 sequences, around 12% found once. These same records also appear under a second study, on yellow fever vaccine responses in identical twins. That study adds: Twins reportedly mounted vaccine T cell responses that seemed partly convergent, partly personalized.

The sample consisted of PBMCs. This receptor was taken from a woman aged 18-29 years in good health. The rearrangement uses TRBV12-3 or TRBV12-4 and TRBJ1-2; the D is unclear. In DNA, the CDR3 is TGTGCCAGCAGTTTAGTTGGGAAATATGGCTACACCTTC. Its translation: CASSLVGKYGYTF.